Following are 21 T cell receptor beta chains from one sample sequenced in a study of early T cells in non-severe SARS-CoV-2 infection. TCRdb ran MiXCR on the 5' RACE reads and lists one entry per CDR3 protein. This repertoire shows over 20,000 distinct CDR3 sequences, 4% to 5.5% found once; its top ten account for approximately 5.7%. The specimen sequenced was whole blood. The source is an adult who was a healthcare worker with PCR-confirmed SARS-CoV-2 infection or an uninfected control (not recorded which).

The chain joins TRBV7-3 to TRBJ1-3, with TRBD1 matching over 9 bases. CDR3 length: 15 residues. Losses at the gene ends were 5 bases for V and 2 bases for J; bases not matched to a gene: 4. From germline, CDR1 is SGHTA and CDR2 FQGTGA. The CDR3 is CASSPTGGPGNTIYF. As DNA, the CDR3 is TGTGCCAGCAGCCCTACAGGGGGCCCTGGAAACACCATATATTTT.

The table lists this clonotype with many counts. The CDR3 region is CSAGGWDGYTF. In DNA form, the CDR3 reads TGCAGTGCAGGGGGCTGGGATGGCTACACCTTC. The chain is built from TRBV20-1 and TRBJ1-2; 7 nucleotides match TRBD1. CDR3 length: 11 amino acids. Per the germline V gene, CDR1 is DFQATT and CDR2 is SNEGSKA (reference sequence). The junction had 4 bases not matched to a gene; V was cut back by 6 bases and J by 6 bases.

This clonotype was recorded many times. The chain links TRBV5-1 to TRBJ1-1; a possible D gene is TRBD1 (6 bases). V lost 4 bases to trimming and J lost 1 base, with 11 bases between them. CDR1 and CDR2 (germline): SGHRS, YFSETQ. This CDR3 is built from 14 residues. The CDR3 bases are TGCGCCAGCAGCCCGGGACAACAGAACACTGAAGCTTTCTTT. Its translation is CASSPGQQNTEAFF.

Many counts were recorded for this clonotype. The chain carries TRBV28 and TRBJ1-3; D might be TRBD1 (5 bases). Germline loops: CDR1 MDHEN, CDR2 SYDVKM. Between the trimmed V and J ends, which lost 3 bases and 3 bases, there was a span of 12 bases. CDR3 length: 15 residues. The CDR3 sequence is CASSFLGGSGNTIYF. For the CDR3, the DNA is TGTGCCAGCAGTTTTCTGGGGGGTAGTGGAAACACCATATATTTT.

In its sample, this clonotype was seen many times. The rearrangement joins TRBV12-3 or TRBV12-4 to TRBJ2-3, with TRBD1 as a possible D gene (7 bases). The CDR3 is made up of 15 amino acids. V was cut by 4 bases and J by 4 bases, with 15 bases left in between. The CDR3 is CASSSPGGSPDTQYF. CDR3 coding DNA: TGTGCCAGCAGTTCGCCAGGGGGGAGCCCAGATACGCAGTATTTT.

Many counts were recorded for this clonotype. The rearrangement uses TRBV7-9 and TRBJ2-6; 9 bases agree with TRBD1. The CDR3 length is 19 residues. Germline lookup yields CDR1 SEHNR and CDR2 FQNEAQ (reference sequence). Unmatched junction bases numbered 11, after V lost 5 bases and J lost 0 bases. This CDR3 reads CASSPFPGQGLSGANVLTF. The CDR3 coding sequence is TGTGCCAGCAGCCCCTTCCCGGGACAGGGCCTCTCTGGGGCCAACGTCCTGACTTTC.

Sample share makes this clonotype medium-sized. This chain links TRBV18 with TRBJ1-1; tentative D call: TRBD1 (5 bases). The CDR3 covers 15 residues. CDR1 and CDR2 (germline): KGHSH, LQKENI. V was clipped by 1 base and J by 5 bases, with 14 bases between them. CDR3 region: CASSPQPQGGTEAFF. The DNA for the CDR3 is TGTGCCAGCTCACCACAACCCCAGGGAGGAACTGAAGCTTTCTTT.

The table lists this clonotype with many counts. The CDR3 is CASSEWLQADTQYF. The CDR3 nucleotides are TGCGCCAGCAGTGAGTGGCTACAAGCAGATACGCAGTATTTT. This sequence joins TRBV10-1 and TRBJ2-3; D not resolved. The CDR3 loop spans 14 amino acids. Trimming left V 1 base short and J 4 bases short, with 9 bases between. Germline V gives CDR1 WNHNN, CDR2 SYGVQD (reference sequence).

This clonotype was found a few times. The J gene is TRBJ1-5, the V gene TRBV2, with D possibly being TRBD1 (5 bases). Germline lookup yields CDR1 SNHLY and CDR2 FYNNEI. This CDR3 has 14 residues. V was clipped by 4 bases and J by 3 bases, with 10 bases between them. The CDR3 nucleotides read TGTGCCAGCAGTGCAGGGTCAAACAATCAGCCCCAGCATTTT. It translates to CASSAGSNNQPQHF.

There are many counts of this clonotype. This sequence joins TRBV3-1 and TRBJ1-1, with TRBD1 matching 7 bases. CDR3 length equals 16 residues. Germline CDR1 and CDR2: LGHDT and YNNKEL (reference sequence). The junction had 12 bases not matched to a gene; V was cut back by 2 bases and J by 6 bases. The CDR3, as DNA: TGTGCCAGCAGCCAATCCCTGACAGGGTACTCGGCTGAAGCTTTCTTT. It is translated as CASSQSLTGYSAEAFF.

This clonotype was counted ten times or more. The rearrangement uses TRBV20-1 and TRBJ2-7; 10 nucleotides align to TRBD1. With V trimmed by 3 bases and J by 2 bases, 7 bases remained unmatched. The CDR3 spans 15 residues. CDR1 is DFQATT, CDR2 SNEGSKA, per germline (reference sequence). CDR3 sequence reads: CSARDGQGVAYEQYF. In DNA, the CDR3 is TGCAGTGCTAGGGATGGACAGGGGGTAGCCTACGAGCAGTACTTC.

This clonotype ranks as medium-sized (0.01 to 0.1%). The chain couples TRBV20-1 to TRBJ2-7; TRBD1 aligns across 7 bases. V dropped 2 bases and J dropped 2; count of bases not matched to a gene: 9. Germline V gene lookup returns CDR1 DFQATT and CDR2 SNEGSKA (reference sequence). The CDR3 consists of 15 residues. The CDR3 is CSARTNPGQTYEQYF. CDR3 nucleotides: TGCAGTGCTAGAACTAATCCGGGACAGACCTACGAGCAGTACTTC.

In this sample, this clonotype turned up many times. V usage is TRBV29-1 and J usage is TRBJ2-5, with TRBD1 matching 9 bases. The CDR3 covers 14 residues. The V segment lost 3 bases and the J segment 5 bases; nucleotides outside the gene matches: 7. The germline V gene has CDR1 SQVTM and CDR2 ANQGSEA. CDR3 in amino acids: CSVDMGQGSETQYF. CDR3 sequence (DNA): TGCAGCGTTGATATGGGACAGGGCAGCGAGACCCAGTACTTC.

This clonotype showed up just a few times. V is TRBV11-2 and J is TRBJ2-7; 9 positions match TRBD1. V shed 1 base, J shed 2 bases, and the junction held 3 bases outside the gene matches. Looked up from germline, CDR1 is SGHAT and CDR2 is FQNNGV. The CDR3 has 15 residues. In DNA form, the CDR3 reads TGTGCCAGCAGCTTAGGAGGGACAGGGACCTACGAGCAGTACTTC. This encodes CASSLGGTGTYEQYF.

This clonotype was detected a few times. The chain uses TRBV4-1 and TRBJ1-1; 9 bases line up with TRBD1. Trimming at V came to 1 base and at J to 7 bases, leaving 7 bases not matched to a gene. This CDR3 has 15 amino acids. CDR1 is MGHRA and CDR2 is YSYEKL in the germline V gene. CDR3 region: CASSQGQGEFGEAFF. The CDR3, as DNA: TGCGCCAGCAGCCAAGGACAGGGGGAATTCGGTGAAGCTTTCTTT.

The sample holds many counts of this clonotype. The chain combines TRBV6-2 or TRBV6-3 with TRBJ2-7; D possibly corresponds to TRBD2 (6 bases). CDR1 is MNHEY and CDR2 is SVGEGT in the germline V gene. This CDR3 is 16 amino acids long. Trimming shortened V by 2 bases and J by 0 bases, and 14 bases separated the two germline ends. CDR3 DNA sequence: TGTGCCAGCAGTTACCCCTCGGCGGGATTCTCCTACGAGCAGTACTTC. As protein: CASSYPSAGFSYEQYF.

This rearrangement joins TRBV11-2 to TRBJ2-5, with D perhaps TRBD2 (6 bases). Germline CDR1 reads SGHAT; CDR2 reads FQNNGV. Between the trimmed V and J ends, which lost 5 bases and 1 base, there was a span of 14 bases. The CDR3 extends over 15 amino acids. In nucleotides, the CDR3 is TGTGCCAGCAGCCCCCGGGGGAGTGTCCAAGAGACCCAGTACTTC. Translation: CASSPRGSVQETQYF.

This clonotype was counted at least ten times. V usage is TRBV14 and J usage is TRBJ2-1; perhaps D is TRBD1 or TRBD2 (5 bases each). The ends were cut back, 1 base at V and 9 bases at J, with 10 bases in the middle. From germline, CDR1 is SGHDN and CDR2 FVKESK. CDR3 length equals 13 residues. The CDR3 loop reads CASSQAERGEQFF. For the CDR3, the DNA is TGTGCCAGCAGCCAAGCCGAGAGGGGTGAGCAGTTCTTC.

As for this clonotype: This may come from a read error, since a much larger clone is one base off. The chain employs TRBV20-1 and TRBJ2-5, with D possibly being TRBD2 (6 bases). The CDR3 loop spans 14 amino acids. In germline, CDR1 is DFQATT, CDR2 SNEGSKA (reference sequence). The CDR3 protein is CRARDPRGYETQYF. Here the CDR3 DNA reads TGCAGAGCTAGAGATCCACGGGGGTACGAGACCCAGTACTTC.

This clonotype has at least ten counts. This chain connects TRBV9 to TRBJ2-1; weak D call: TRBD2 (5 bases). The CDR3 sequence is 12 residues long. Germline V gene lookup returns CDR1 SGDLS and CDR2 YYNGEE. V gave up 0 bases and J gave up 7 bases, with 5 bases separating them. CDR3 amino acids: CASSVAGNEQFF. The CDR3 DNA is TGTGCCAGCAGCGTAGCGGGGAATGAGCAGTTCTTC.

There are many counts of this clonotype. This chain connects TRBV20-1 to TRBJ2-7, with D perhaps TRBD1 (5 bases). The CDR3 is 15 residues long. V was cut by 3 bases and J by 0 bases, with 15 bases left in between. From germline, CDR1 is DFQATT and CDR2 SNEGSKA (reference sequence). CDR3 coding DNA: TGCAGTGCTAGTAGGGGTCAGCCGAACTCCTACGAGCAGTACTTC. Its translation: CSASRGQPNSYEQYF.